This T cell receptor beta chain was captured in a study of blood T cell repertoires in COVID-19. Study information: Acute and convalescent COVID-19 specimens originated in the United States, Italy and Spain. T cells, B-cell-depleted T cells, or PBMCs provided the cDNA or gDNA that served as material.

The CDR3 loop spans 14 amino acids. CDR1 is MNHEY and CDR2 is SMNVEV in the germline V gene (reference sequence). Per the study methods: Estimated nucleated cell counts came from reference gene primer amplification. Profiled with immunoSEQ multiplex PCR; TCRdb holds only in-frame clones, not every one. V and J calls and clone size are given by that table; D and trimming were obtained from the DNA. The sample lists about 380,000 clones, 90% occurring once. This TCR was recovered from a man aged 18 to 30 with active or convalescent COVID-19. Input material: peripheral blood. V gene TRBV27 combines with J gene TRBJ2-7, with TRBD1 matching over 8 bases. The CDR3, as DNA: TGTGCGACCGGACAGGGTGGAGCCCTTTACGAGCAGTACTTC. Its translation: CATGQGGALYEQYF.